Listed here are 11 T cell receptor beta chains from one sample, sequenced in a study of siplizumab effects on memory and regulatory T cells. This table comes from immunoSEQ multiplex PCR, and its TCRdb copy is limited to in-frame clones, with some not included. The table has more than 75,000 clones, under 95% seen once. The sample was CD8+ T cells sorted from blood. Source of these receptors: a human donor in good health.

This clone was picked up one time. The chain links TRBV5-8 to TRBJ1-3; unclear D gene. CDR1 SGHTS and CDR2 YDEGEE come from the germline V gene. There are 15 residues in the CDR3. V dropped 1 base and J dropped 0 bases, with 8 bases sitting between them. The CDR3 loop reads CASSLYGVSGNTIYF. The CDR3 nucleotides are TGTGCCAGCAGCTTGTATGGCGTCTCTGGAAACACCATATATTTT.

Only one count was recorded for this clone. The chain's CDR3 is CASKISYEQYF. In DNA, the CDR3 is TGTGCCAGCAAAATCTCCTACGAGCAGTACTTC. The rearrangement joins TRBV2 to TRBJ2-7; D unresolved. Trimming left V 7 bases short and J 0 bases short, with 4 bases between. Per germline, CDR1 SNHLY and CDR2 FYNNEI. This CDR3 spans 11 amino acids. The complete variable domain, with remaining parts taken from reference TRBV2 and TRBJ2-7, reads EPEVTQTPSHQVTQMGQEVILRCVPISNHLYFYWYRQILGQKVEFLVSFYNNEISEKSEIFDDQFSVERPDGSNFTLKIRSTKLEDSAMYFCASKISYEQYFGPGTRLTVT.

The V call is TRBV7-9, the J call TRBJ2-7, with unresolved D. V was clipped by 6 bases and J by 7 bases, with 13 bases between them. This CDR3 contains 12 residues. CDR1 is SEHNR, CDR2 FQNEAQ, per germline (reference sequence). CDR3 sequence reads: CASSLMTGEQYF. For the CDR3, the DNA is TGTGCCAGCAGTCTCATGACTGGGGAGCAGTACTTC.

The rearrangement uses TRBV5-4 and TRBJ2-7, with D perhaps matching TRBD1 (6 bases). Between the trimmed V and J ends, which lost 0 bases and 3 bases, there was a span of 7 bases. The CDR3 runs to 13 residues. Germline V lookup: CDR1 SGHNT, CDR2 YYREEE (reference sequence). CDR3 DNA: TGTGCCAGCAGCTTGGACAGGGTCTACGAGCAGTACTTC. Translated, it gives CASSLDRVYEQYF.

The chain couples TRBV11-2 to TRBJ2-3; 9 positions match TRBD1. The CDR3 extends over 15 amino acids. Germline CDR1 and CDR2: SGHAT and FQNNGV. V dropped 4 bases and J dropped 4; count of bases not matched to a gene: 6. CDR3 loop: CASSSGTGPADTQYF. The DNA for the CDR3 is TGTGCCAGCAGCTCTGGGACAGGGCCCGCAGATACGCAGTATTTT.

This chain connects TRBV4-3 to TRBJ1-5, with 11 bases lining up with TRBD1. Germline V lookup: CDR1 LGHNA, CDR2 YSLEER. Unmatched junction bases numbered 3, after V lost 2 bases and J lost 6 bases. CDR3 length equals 15 residues. The CDR3 DNA is TGCGCCAGCAGCCAAAGGACAGGGGGCGCTCAGCCCCAGCATTTT. The encoded protein is CASSQRTGGAQPQHF.

The chain carries TRBV30 and TRBJ2-7; D might be TRBD1 or TRBD2, each matching 6 bases. The CDR3 spans 13 residues. V was cut by 8 bases and J by 1 base, with 15 bases left in between. Germline values: CDR1 GTSNPN, CDR2 SVGIG (reference sequence). The chain's CDR3 is CALVGGLSYEQYF. CDR3 nucleotide sequence: TGTGCCCTGGTGGGGGGCCTATCCTACGAGCAGTACTTC.

The chain employs TRBV14 and TRBJ2-3, with D possibly TRBD1 on 6 matching bases. The V gene lost 5 bases and the J gene lost 4 bases, with 13 bases spanning the gap. This CDR3 is built from 14 residues. Germline V gives CDR1 SGHDN, CDR2 FVKESK. The CDR3 reads CASSSQGFPDTQYF. In DNA form, the CDR3 reads TGTGCCAGCAGCTCACAGGGTTTCCCAGATACGCAGTATTTT. Together with reference TRBV14 and TRBJ2-3, the CDR3 gives the full variable domain: EAGVTQFPSHSVIEKGQTVTLRCDPISGHDNLYWYRRVMGKEIKFLLHFVKESKQDESGMPNNRFLAERTGGTYSTLKVQPAELEDSGVYFCASSSQGFPDTQYFGPGTRLTVL.

In its sample, this clone was seen once. The chain employs TRBV5-4 and TRBJ1-2; D remains ambiguous. CDR3 size: 19 residues. Trimming removed 1 base at V and 3 bases at J, with 25 bases between. The V gene's germline CDR1 is SGHNT and CDR2 YYREEE (reference sequence). The CDR3 protein is CASSLFLGLPPLVDYGYTF. CDR3 nucleotide sequence: TGTGCCAGCAGCTTGTTCCTCGGCTTACCACCGTTGGTCGACTATGGCTACACCTTC.

This chain uses TRBV6-5 with TRBJ1-1; no clear D. CDR1 is MNHEY, CDR2 SVGAGI, per germline. Trimming took 4 bases from V and 7 from J, leaving 13 bases between them. The CDR3 is 13 amino acids. The CDR3 DNA sequence: TGTGCCAGCAGTTCCGCCTTGTGGAGTGAAGCTTTCTTT. This translates into CASSSALWSEAFF.

J is TRBJ2-7 and V is TRBV10-3, with 11 bases fitting TRBD1. Germline V lookup: CDR1 ENHRY, CDR2 SYGVKD. J gave up 1 base and V 2 bases, and 4 bases lay outside the gene matches. The CDR3 runs 16 residues. The CDR3 is CAISEPGQGVSYEQYF. The CDR3 DNA reads TGTGCCATCAGTGAGCCGGGACAGGGGGTTTCCTACGAGCAGTACTTC.